A single sample gave rise to the 23 T cell receptor beta chains below, sequenced in a study of tumor-infiltrating lymphocytes in localized non-small cell lung cancer. TCRdb's table, derived via immunoSEQ multiplex PCR, lists solely in-frame clones and lacks some. Here the sample spans about 9,900 clones, over 60% being singletons. Specimen: lung tumor tissue. These receptors were obtained from a human donor with non-small cell lung cancer.

The rearrangement joins TRBV6-5 to TRBJ1-6, with 10 bases identical to TRBD1. Germline loops: CDR1 MNHEY, CDR2 SVGAGI. CDR3 length: 14 residues. V gave up 5 bases and J gave up 7 bases; unmatched junction bases: 2. CDR3 DNA sequence: TGTGCCAGCAGTCCGGGACAGGGGAATTCACCCCTCCACTTT. As protein: CASSPGQGNSPLHF.

The chain combines TRBV5-1 with TRBJ2-7; 8 bases are shared with TRBD1. Germline CDR1 is SGHRS and CDR2 is YFSETQ. This CDR3 is built from 19 residues. Trimming took 4 bases from V and 2 from J; bases not matched to a gene: 20. The CDR3 nucleotides are TGCGCCAGCAGCATCAACCGCGGGACAGGAGCTAAGTTACCCTACGAGCAGTACTTC. It encodes CASSINRGTGAKLPYEQYF. Based on the CDR3 plus reference TRBV5-1 and TRBJ2-7, the full variable domain is KAGVTQTPRYLIKTRGQQVTLSCSPISGHRSVSWYQQTPGQGLQFLFEYFSETQRNKGNFPGRFSGRQFSNSRSEMNVSTLELGDSALYLCASSINRGTGAKLPYEQYFGPGTRLTVT.

V usage is TRBV6-1 and J usage is TRBJ1-1, with no clear D. Germline-derived CDR1 and CDR2 are MNHNS and SASEGT. Deletions cut 8 bases from V and 0 bases from J, with 13 bases between. This CDR3 comprises 14 residues. CDR3 coding DNA: TGTGCCAGCTGCCCTCGCCCGATGAACACTGAAGCTTTCTTT. Protein product: CASCPRPMNTEAFF.

This clone was found a few times. The chain recombines TRBV10-2 with TRBJ2-2; perhaps D is TRBD1 or TRBD2 (5 bases each). This CDR3 is 14 amino acids long. The V gene's germline CDR1 is WSHSY and CDR2 SAAADI. V lost 5 bases and J lost 8, with 15 bases in between. Here the CDR3 reads CASSRGQGGGELFF. DNA for the CDR3: TGCGCCAGCAGTCGGGGCCAGGGTGGTGGGGAGCTGTTTTTT.

This chain joins TRBV29-1 and TRBJ1-1; D gene unclear. Trimming left V 6 bases short and J 0 bases short, with 11 bases between. CDR1 is SQVTM and CDR2 is ANQGSEA in the germline V gene. The CDR3 sequence is 13 residues long. CDR3 sequence (DNA): TGCAGCGTAGGACGGAATATGAACACTGAAGCTTTCTTT. It encodes CSVGRNMNTEAFF.

This clone was counted a few times. This chain connects TRBV5-4 to TRBJ2-5, with 8 positions matching TRBD2. The CDR3 runs to 16 residues. V trimming: 1 base; J trimming: 5 bases; junction bases outside the gene matches: 10. The germline V gene encodes CDR1 SGHNT and CDR2 YYREEE (reference sequence). CDR3 DNA sequence: TGTGCCAGCAGCTTGTTCGGCGCGGGCGGGGGGGAGACCCAGTACTTC. Amino acid sequence: CASSLFGAGGGETQYF.

CDR3 DNA: TGTGCCAGCAGCCCTGAACTAGCTAACTATGGCTACACCTTC. Protein product: CASSPELANYGYTF. This chain uses TRBV4-2 with TRBJ1-2; D is undetermined. Germline CDR1 is LGHNA and CDR2 is YNFKEQ. Trimming left V 4 bases short and J 0 bases short, with 9 bases between. CDR3 length: 14 residues.

This clone was seen only a few times. V is TRBV6-6 and J is TRBJ1-1; D is ambiguous. CDR1 MNHNY and CDR2 SVGAGI come from the germline V gene (reference sequence). V lost 4 bases and J 8 bases, leaving 8 bases between the germline ends. This CDR3 has 11 amino acids. The CDR3 region has the DNA TGTGCCAGCAGTTCCGGGTCGGAAGCTTTCTTT. Protein sequence: CASSSGSEAFF.

The chain has TRBV5-1 and TRBJ2-5; 11 bases agree with TRBD1. CDR3 length: 15 amino acids. Germline V gives CDR1 SGHRS, CDR2 YFSETQ. The V segment lost 1 base and the J segment 5 bases; nucleotides outside the gene matches: 4. Here the CDR3 reads CASSLRTGGFETQYF. The CDR3 DNA sequence: TGCGCCAGCAGCTTGAGGACAGGGGGCTTTGAGACCCAGTACTTC.

V is TRBV5-1 and J is TRBJ2-6; the D gene is possibly TRBD2 (5 bases). From germline, CDR1 is SGHRS and CDR2 YFSETQ. V lost 4 bases to trimming and J lost 3 bases, with 8 bases between them. CDR3 size: 14 residues. CDR3 sequence (DNA): TGCGCCAGCAGCCAGGACTTTGGGGCCAACGTCCTGACTTTC. Protein product: CASSQDFGANVLTF.

This clone was observed a handful of times. The gene calls are TRBV14 and TRBJ1-5; D call uncertain. The V gene's germline CDR1 is SGHDN and CDR2 FVKESK. Trimming cost V 4 bases and J 0 bases, with 10 bases left between them. The CDR3 covers 15 residues. This CDR3 reads CASSPRTRSNQPQHF. The CDR3 nucleotides are TGTGCCAGCAGCCCCCGGACCCGTAGCAATCAGCCCCAGCATTTT.

The J gene is TRBJ1-1, the V gene TRBV2; D is perhaps TRBD1 (6 bases). The CDR3 loop spans 13 amino acids. CDR1 is SNHLY and CDR2 is FYNNEI in the germline V gene. The V gene lost 6 bases and the J gene lost 1 base, with 9 bases spanning the gap. The DNA for the CDR3 is TGTGCCAGCAGAGCGGACAGGAACACTGAAGCTTTCTTT. This gives the protein CASRADRNTEAFF.

The CDR3 bases are TGTGCCAGCAGCCCCCTCCCTGAAAAACTGTTTTTT. Translated: CASSPLPEKLFF. The chain is built from TRBV7-8 and TRBJ1-4; the D is unclear. V was pared by 5 bases and J by 7 bases, with 8 bases between. CDR3 length: 12 amino acids. CDR1 and CDR2 from the germline V gene are SGHVS and FQNEAQ.

Written as DNA, the CDR3 is TGTGCCAGCAGCTTGGTAGGATCCTATAATTCACCCCTCCACTTT. Protein product: CASSLVGSYNSPLHF. V and J are TRBV5-6 and TRBJ1-6; no clear D. V dropped 0 bases and J dropped 1 base, with 5 bases sitting between them. CDR3 length: 15 amino acids. Germline CDR1 is SGHDT and CDR2 is YYEEEE.

A few counts support this clone. The chain uses TRBV6-5 and TRBJ2-7; no firm D call. The CDR3 has 12 amino acids. V was clipped by 10 bases and J by 2 bases, with 12 bases between them. Germline V gives CDR1 MNHEY, CDR2 SVGAGI. This CDR3 reads CATRGPAYEQYF. CDR3 bases: TGTGCCACCCGTGGTCCCGCCTACGAGCAGTACTTC.

The chain is built from TRBV5-6 and TRBJ2-2, with 8 positions matching TRBD1. CDR1 is SGHDT and CDR2 is YYEEEE in the germline V gene. The V and J ends lost 2 bases and 4 bases, in that order; junction bases with no gene match: 4. This CDR3 comprises 15 residues. The CDR3 coding sequence is TGTGCCAGCAGCTTACAGGGGGAACTCACCGGGGAGCTGTTTTTT. Translation gives CASSLQGELTGELFF.

CDR3 in amino acids: CAWSVAAVDGYTF. The CDR3 nucleotides are TGTGCCTGGAGTGTAGCGGCAGTTGATGGCTACACCTTC. The gene calls are TRBV30 and TRBJ1-2; D is undetermined. With 0 bases removed from V and 6 bases from J, the gap between germline ends came to 11 bases. The germline gives CDR1 GTSNPN, CDR2 SVGIG (reference sequence). This CDR3 spans 13 amino acids.

The V call is TRBV30, the J call TRBJ1-2; TRBD1 is a possible D gene (6 bases). V was trimmed by 1 base and J by 4 bases, leaving 13 bases between them. Germline values: CDR1 GTSNPN, CDR2 SVGIG (reference sequence). The CDR3 loop spans 14 amino acids. The CDR3 reads CAWSGGGQIYGYTF. CDR3 sequence (DNA): TGTGCCTGGAGTGGGGGGGGACAAATCTATGGCTACACCTTC.

The V gene is TRBV9, the J gene TRBJ1-2, with 7 positions matching TRBD1. The CDR3 is 14 amino acids. Germline V CDR1 and CDR2: SGDLS, YYNGEE. Losses at the gene ends were 3 bases for V and 0 bases for J; bases not matched to a gene: 2. DNA of the CDR3: TGTGCCAGCAGCGGAACAGGGGCTAACTATGGCTACACCTTC. It translates to CASSGTGANYGYTF. The whole variable domain, filled in from reference TRBV9 and TRBJ1-2, reads DSGVTQTPKHLITATGQRVTLRCSPRSGDLSVYWYQQSLDQGLQFLIQYYNGEERAKGNILERFSAQQFPDLHSELNLSSLELGDSALYFCASSGTGANYGYTFGSGTRLTVV.

The rearrangement links TRBV21-1 to TRBJ1-6. TRBV21-1 is annotated as a pseudogene. CDR3 length: 11 residues. The CDR3 loop is CASRGVSPLHF. CDR3 bases: TGTGCCAGCAGGGGGGTTTCACCCCTCCACTTT.

The V gene is TRBV5-1, the J gene TRBJ1-2, with D tentatively TRBD1 (5 bases). V lost 4 bases, J lost 6 bases, and 19 bases lay in between. This CDR3 contains 15 residues. Germline loops: CDR1 SGHRS, CDR2 YFSETQ. The chain's CDR3 is CASSPGGVRENGYTF. CDR3 in DNA: TGCGCCAGCAGCCCGGGGGGGGTACGGGAGAATGGCTACACCTTC.

The chain couples TRBV6-5 to TRBJ2-7; the D is unclear. V was trimmed by 0 bases and J by 2 bases, leaving 11 bases between them. This CDR3 has 15 amino acids. Germline CDR1 reads MNHEY; CDR2 reads SVGAGI. The CDR3 sequence: CASSYSRVGAYEQYF. DNA of the CDR3: TGTGCCAGCAGTTACTCTAGGGTCGGAGCCTACGAGCAGTACTTC.

V is TRBV5-1 and J is TRBJ1-6, with D unresolved. V dropped 4 bases and J dropped 10 bases, with 12 bases sitting between them. The CDR3 consists of 13 residues. CDR1 SGHRS and CDR2 YFSETQ come from the germline V gene. The CDR3: CASSAGGGSPLHF. CDR3 DNA: TGCGCCAGCAGCGCGGGAGGCGGGTCACCCCTCCACTTT.